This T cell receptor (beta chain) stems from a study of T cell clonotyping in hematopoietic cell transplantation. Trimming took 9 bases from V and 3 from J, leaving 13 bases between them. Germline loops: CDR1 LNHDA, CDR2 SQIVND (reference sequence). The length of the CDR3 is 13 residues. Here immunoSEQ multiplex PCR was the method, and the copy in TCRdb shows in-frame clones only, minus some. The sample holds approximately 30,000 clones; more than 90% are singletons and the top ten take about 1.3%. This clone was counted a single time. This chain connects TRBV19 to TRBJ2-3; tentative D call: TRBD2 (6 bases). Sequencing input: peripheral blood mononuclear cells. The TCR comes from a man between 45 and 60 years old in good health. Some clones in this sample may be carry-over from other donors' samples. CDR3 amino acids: CASAGGLTDTQYF. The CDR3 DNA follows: TGTGCCAGCGCCGGAGGGCTGACAGATACGCAGTATTTT.